A selection of T cell receptor beta chains follows, all from one sample in a study of OX40 agonist ivuxolimab in advanced cancers. Some clones are missing from TCRdb's copy, which holds only in-frame ones; the method was immunoSEQ multiplex PCR. The data contain roughly 60,000 clones, less than 85% of them seen just once; the ten biggest clones take up more than 3%. The starting material was CD4+ or CD8+ T cells sorted from blood, obtained in a trial of the OX40 agonist ivuxolimab. The source of these receptors is an adult with an advanced solid tumor such as melanoma, head and neck, liver or kidney cancer. Each CDR3 is given with its conserved first and last residue. A D gene is named only where the DNA matches it firmly. Size is stated for part of the rows, as once, few or many counts, or as a class when the clone is expanded.

abundance,v_gene,j_gene,d_gene,CDR3aa,CDR3nt
once,TRBV19,TRBJ1-2,TRBD1,CASSRQGNYGYTF,TGTGCCAGTAGTAGACAGGGGAACTATGGCTACACCTTC
-,TRBV10-1,TRBJ2-1,TRBD2,CASGAGGPPRNEQFF,TGCGCCAGCGGAGCGGGAGGGCCCCCAAGGAATGAGCAGTTCTTC
-,TRBV11-2,TRBJ2-1,TRBD1,CASSKTLTAGGNEQFF,TGTGCCAGCAGCAAAACGCTGACGGCAGGGGGCAATGAGCAGTTCTTC
-,TRBV27,TRBJ2-1,-,CASSRGTVEQFF,TGTGCCAGCAGTAGAGGGACGGTTGAGCAGTTCTTC
-,TRBV6-5,TRBJ1-1,-,CASSYQTENTEAFF,TGTGCCAGCAGTTACCAGACAGAGAACACTGAAGCTTTCTTT
few,TRBV28,TRBJ2-6,-,CASSRDSSGANVLTF,TGTGCCAGCAGCCGGGATAGCTCTGGGGCCAACGTCCTGACTTTC
once,TRBV28,TRBJ2-5,-,CASSPAGGETQYF,TGTGCCAGCAGTCCCGCGGGTGGGGAGACCCAGTACTTC
-,TRBV28,TRBJ1-2,-,CASSLEGWDYGYTF,TGTGCCAGCAGTTTGGAGGGGTGGGACTATGGCTACACCTTC
-,TRBV20-1,TRBJ2-1,-,CSASRNEQFF,TGCAGTGCTAGTAGGAATGAGCAGTTCTTC
-,TRBV28,TRBJ2-7,TRBD1,CASIPGQGASGEQYF,TGTGCCAGCATACCAGGACAGGGGGCCTCGGGGGAGCAGTACTTC
-,TRBV18,TRBJ1-5,-,CASSPGRGNSNQPQHF,TGTGCCAGCTCACCGGGGAGGGGAAATAGCAATCAGCCCCAGCATTTT
-,TRBV7-9,TRBJ2-3,TRBD1,CASSLGGTGGTDTQYF,TGTGCCAGCAGCTTAGGTGGGACAGGGGGCACAGATACGCAGTATTTT
-,TRBV7-8,TRBJ2-5,TRBD1,CASSYRQGAIIETQYF,TGTGCCAGCAGCTACCGACAGGGGGCGATAATAGAGACCCAGTACTTC
-,TRBV7-3,TRBJ2-1,-,CASSKGAGRGNEQFF,TGTGCCAGCAGCAAAGGGGCAGGGCGAGGTAATGAGCAGTTCTTC
-,TRBV28,TRBJ2-3,TRBD2,CASSPSQRGGADTQYF,TGTGCCAGCAGTCCCTCCCAGCGGGGCGGGGCAGATACGCAGTATTTT
-,TRBV7-9,TRBJ1-4,-,CASSLGQYEKLFF,TGTGCCAGCAGCTTAGGACAGTATGAAAAACTGTTTTTT
-,TRBV28,TRBJ2-7,TRBD1,CASRGTGRSEQYF,TGTGCCAGCAGAGGGACAGGGAGGTCCGAGCAGTACTTC
-,TRBV28,TRBJ1-4,-,CASSLWPSSQHEKLFF,TGTGCCAGCAGTTTATGGCCCAGTTCTCAGCATGAAAAACTGTTTTTT
-,TRBV27,TRBJ2-3,TRBD1,CASGDRVLRDTQYF,TGTGCCAGCGGGGACAGGGTCCTCAGAGATACGCAGTATTTT
-,TRBV5-1,TRBJ1-1,TRBD1,CASSSGQGTAEAFF,TGCGCCAGCAGCTCGGGACAGGGGACCGCTGAAGCTTTCTTT
-,TRBV28,TRBJ1-1,-,CASSPRGGANTEAFF,TGTGCCAGCAGCCCCAGGGGAGGGGCGAACACTGAAGCTTTCTTT
-,TRBV7-3,TRBJ2-3,-,CASSLTASTDTQYF,TGTGCCAGCAGCTTAACAGCTAGCACAGATACGCAGTATTTT
-,TRBV28,TRBJ1-3,-,CASEGLGNTIYF,TGTGCCAGTGAAGGGCTCGGAAACACCATATATTTT
few,TRBV15,TRBJ1-5,-,CATSSPTGFSNQPQHF,TGTGCCACCAGCAGCCCGACAGGATTTAGCAATCAGCCCCAGCATTTT
-,TRBV7-2,TRBJ2-7,TRBD2,CASSLGEGSSYEQYF,TGTGCCAGCAGCTTAGGGGAGGGCAGCTCCTACGAGCAGTACTTC
-,TRBV19,TRBJ2-7,TRBD2,CASSPPSAGLYSYEQYF,TGTGCCAGTAGTCCCCCGTCTGCGGGACTATACTCCTACGAGCAGTACTTC
-,TRBV11-2,TRBJ1-1,-,CASSLEGSEAFF,TGTGCCAGCAGCTTAGAGGGCAGTGAAGCTTTCTTT
-,TRBV19,TRBJ1-1,-,CASSETGTPLIHTEAFF,TGTGCCAGTAGCGAAACCGGGACACCCCTTATTCACACTGAAGCTTTCTTT
-,TRBV2,TRBJ1-1,-,CASSDGYEAFF,TGTGCCAGCAGTGACGGGTATGAAGCTTTCTTT
-,TRBV23-1,TRBJ2-1,TRBD1,CASSQSPGQVSLSYNEQFF,TGCGCCAGCAGTCAATCCCCGGGACAGGTCTCCCTCTCCTACAATGAGCAGTTCTTC
-,TRBV9,TRBJ1-6,TRBD1,CASSRTGGADNSPLHF,TGTGCCAGCAGCAGGACAGGGGGCGCCGATAATTCACCCCTCCACTTT
-,TRBV7-2,TRBJ1-2,TRBD1,CASSLGTGYYGYTF,TGTGCCAGCAGCTTAGGGACAGGGTACTATGGCTACACCTTC
-,TRBV18,TRBJ2-1,-,CASSPTVQGREQFF,TGTGCCAGCTCGCCGACAGTCCAGGGTCGGGAGCAGTTCTTC